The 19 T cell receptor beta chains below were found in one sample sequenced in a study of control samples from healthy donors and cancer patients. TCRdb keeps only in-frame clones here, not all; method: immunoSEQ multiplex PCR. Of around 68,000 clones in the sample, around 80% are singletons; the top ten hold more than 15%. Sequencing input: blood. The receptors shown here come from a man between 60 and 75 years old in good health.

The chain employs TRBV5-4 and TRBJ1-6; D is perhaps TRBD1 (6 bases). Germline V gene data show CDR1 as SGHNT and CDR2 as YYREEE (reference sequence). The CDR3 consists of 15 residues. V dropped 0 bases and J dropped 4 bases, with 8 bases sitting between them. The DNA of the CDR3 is TGTGCCAGCAGCTTGGTTGGACAGTATAATTCACCCCTCCACTTT. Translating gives CASSLVGQYNSPLHF.

CDR3 region: CASSFSNWDSGNTEAFF. CDR3 DNA: TGTGCCAGCAGTTTCAGTAACTGGGACAGTGGGAACACTGAAGCTTTCTTT. The rearrangement uses TRBV27 and TRBJ1-1; TRBD1 matches 7 bases. The CDR3 runs to 17 residues. V was clipped by 3 bases and J by 1 base; unmatched bases: 11. Germline V CDR1 and CDR2: MNHEY, SMNVEV (reference sequence).

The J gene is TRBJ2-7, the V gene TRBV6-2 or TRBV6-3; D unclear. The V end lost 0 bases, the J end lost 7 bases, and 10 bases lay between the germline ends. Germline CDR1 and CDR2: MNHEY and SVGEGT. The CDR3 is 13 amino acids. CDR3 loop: CASSYSKLGEQYF. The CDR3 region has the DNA TGTGCCAGCAGTTACTCGAAATTAGGAGAGCAGTACTTC.

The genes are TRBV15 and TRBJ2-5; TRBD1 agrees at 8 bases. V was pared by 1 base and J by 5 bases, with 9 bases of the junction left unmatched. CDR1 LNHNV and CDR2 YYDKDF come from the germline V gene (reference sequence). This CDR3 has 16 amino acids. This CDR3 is CATSRAGAGGAETQYF. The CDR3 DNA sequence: TGTGCCACCAGCAGAGCCGGGGCAGGGGGCGCGGAGACCCAGTACTTC.

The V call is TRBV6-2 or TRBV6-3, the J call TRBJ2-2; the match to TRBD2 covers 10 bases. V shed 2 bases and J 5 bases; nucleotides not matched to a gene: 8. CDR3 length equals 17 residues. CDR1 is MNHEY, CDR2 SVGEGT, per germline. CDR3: CASSYGVSGRLTGELFF. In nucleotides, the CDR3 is TGTGCCAGCAGTTACGGGGTTAGCGGGAGGTTAACCGGGGAGCTGTTTTTT.

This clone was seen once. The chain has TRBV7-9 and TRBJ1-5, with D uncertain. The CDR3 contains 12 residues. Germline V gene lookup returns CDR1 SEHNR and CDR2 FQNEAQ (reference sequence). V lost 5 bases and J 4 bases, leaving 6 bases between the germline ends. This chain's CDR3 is CASSLQNQPQHF. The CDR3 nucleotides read TGTGCCAGCAGCCTACAGAATCAGCCCCAGCATTTT.

The CDR3 region is CASSPLAVSYNEQFF. The CDR3 nucleotides read TGTGCCAGCAGCCCGCTAGCGGTTTCCTACAATGAGCAGTTCTTC. V usage is TRBV7-9 and J usage is TRBJ2-1, with 7 positions matching TRBD2. The CDR3 totals 15 residues. The germline V gene has CDR1 SEHNR and CDR2 FQNEAQ (reference sequence). The V gene end was trimmed by 5 bases and the J gene end by 1 base; junction bases not matched to a gene: 5.

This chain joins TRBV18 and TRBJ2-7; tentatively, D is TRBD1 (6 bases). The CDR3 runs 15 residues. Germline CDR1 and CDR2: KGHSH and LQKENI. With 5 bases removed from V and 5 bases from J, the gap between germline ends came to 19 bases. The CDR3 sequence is CASSDFSGAPDEQYF. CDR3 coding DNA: TGTGCCAGCTCAGACTTCTCAGGGGCGCCCGACGAGCAGTACTTC.

In DNA, the CDR3 is TGTGCCAGCAGCTTACGGGCTAGCGGGGCAATTTCCTACGAGCAGTACTTC. It yields the protein CASSLRASGAISYEQYF. The rearrangement uses TRBV7-6 and TRBJ2-7, with 9 bases identical to TRBD2. Trimming removed 2 bases from V and 1 base from J; junction bases left unmatched: 9. The CDR3 runs to 17 residues. CDR1 is SGHVS and CDR2 is FNYEAQ in the germline V gene.

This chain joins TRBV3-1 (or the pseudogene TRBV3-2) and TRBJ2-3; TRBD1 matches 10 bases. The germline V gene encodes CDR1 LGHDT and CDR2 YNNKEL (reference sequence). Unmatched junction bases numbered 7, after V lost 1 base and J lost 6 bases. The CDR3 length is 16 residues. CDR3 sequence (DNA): TGTGCCAGCAGCCAAGTACAGGGACAGGGGCTTGATACGCAGTATTTT. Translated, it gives CASSQVQGQGLDTQYF.

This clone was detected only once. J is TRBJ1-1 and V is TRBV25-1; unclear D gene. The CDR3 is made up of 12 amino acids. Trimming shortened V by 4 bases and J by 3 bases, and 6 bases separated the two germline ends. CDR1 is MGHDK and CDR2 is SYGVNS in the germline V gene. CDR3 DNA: TGTGCCAGCAGTGGTGAAGACACTGAAGCTTTCTTT. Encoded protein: CASSGEDTEAFF.

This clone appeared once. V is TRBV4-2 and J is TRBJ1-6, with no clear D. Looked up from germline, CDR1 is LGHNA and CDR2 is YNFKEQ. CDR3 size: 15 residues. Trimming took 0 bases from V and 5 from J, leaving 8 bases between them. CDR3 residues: CASSQDNPHNSPLHF. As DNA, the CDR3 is TGTGCCAGCAGCCAAGATAACCCCCATAATTCACCCCTCCACTTT.

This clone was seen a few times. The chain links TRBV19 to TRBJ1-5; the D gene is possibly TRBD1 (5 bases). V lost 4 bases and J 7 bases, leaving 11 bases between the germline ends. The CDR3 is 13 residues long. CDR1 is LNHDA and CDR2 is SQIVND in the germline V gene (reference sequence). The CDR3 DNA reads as TGTGCCAGTAGTACTGGGGCCCAGCAGCCCCAGCATTTT. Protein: CASSTGAQQPQHF.

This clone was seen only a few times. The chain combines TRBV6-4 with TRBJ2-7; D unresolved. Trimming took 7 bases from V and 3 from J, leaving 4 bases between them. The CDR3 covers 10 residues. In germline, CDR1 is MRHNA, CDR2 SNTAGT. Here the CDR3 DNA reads TGTGCCAGCAAGAGCTACGAGCAGTACTTC. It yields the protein CASKSYEQYF.

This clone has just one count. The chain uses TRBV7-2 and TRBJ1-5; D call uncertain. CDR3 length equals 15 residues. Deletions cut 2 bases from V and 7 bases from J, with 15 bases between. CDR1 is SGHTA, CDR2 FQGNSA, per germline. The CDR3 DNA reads TGTGCCAGCAGCTTAAGTTCGGCAGCGCGGCAGCCCCAGCATTTT. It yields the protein CASSLSSAARQPQHF.

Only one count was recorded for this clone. CDR3 residues: CASSRKSKSLAKNIQYF. In DNA, the CDR3 is TGTGCCAGCAGCCGAAAGAGTAAATCCCTAGCCAAAAACATTCAGTACTTC. This rearrangement joins TRBV6-6 to TRBJ2-4; unclear D gene. The CDR3 runs 17 residues. CDR1 is MNHNY and CDR2 is SVGAGI in the germline V gene (reference sequence). V was pared by 6 bases and J by 0 bases, with 18 bases between.

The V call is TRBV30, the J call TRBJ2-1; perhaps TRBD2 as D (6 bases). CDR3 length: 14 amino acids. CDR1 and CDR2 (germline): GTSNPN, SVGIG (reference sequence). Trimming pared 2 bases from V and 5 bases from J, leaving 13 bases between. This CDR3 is CAWSRRERDNEQFF. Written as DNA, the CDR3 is TGTGCCTGGAGTCGGCGGGAAAGGGACAATGAGCAGTTCTTC.

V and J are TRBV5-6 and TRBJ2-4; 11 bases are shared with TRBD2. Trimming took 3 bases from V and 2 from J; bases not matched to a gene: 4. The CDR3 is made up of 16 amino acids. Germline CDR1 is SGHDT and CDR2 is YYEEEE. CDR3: CASSYGTSGPKNIQYF. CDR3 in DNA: TGTGCCAGCAGCTATGGGACTAGCGGTCCCAAAAACATTCAGTACTTC.

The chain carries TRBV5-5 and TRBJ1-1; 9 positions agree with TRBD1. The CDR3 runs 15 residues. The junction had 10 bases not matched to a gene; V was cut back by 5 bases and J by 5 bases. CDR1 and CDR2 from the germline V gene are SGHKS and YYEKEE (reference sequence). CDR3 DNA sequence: TGTGCCAGCAGTCCTCAGGACAGGGGATTGACTGAAGCTTTCTTT. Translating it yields CASSPQDRGLTEAFF.